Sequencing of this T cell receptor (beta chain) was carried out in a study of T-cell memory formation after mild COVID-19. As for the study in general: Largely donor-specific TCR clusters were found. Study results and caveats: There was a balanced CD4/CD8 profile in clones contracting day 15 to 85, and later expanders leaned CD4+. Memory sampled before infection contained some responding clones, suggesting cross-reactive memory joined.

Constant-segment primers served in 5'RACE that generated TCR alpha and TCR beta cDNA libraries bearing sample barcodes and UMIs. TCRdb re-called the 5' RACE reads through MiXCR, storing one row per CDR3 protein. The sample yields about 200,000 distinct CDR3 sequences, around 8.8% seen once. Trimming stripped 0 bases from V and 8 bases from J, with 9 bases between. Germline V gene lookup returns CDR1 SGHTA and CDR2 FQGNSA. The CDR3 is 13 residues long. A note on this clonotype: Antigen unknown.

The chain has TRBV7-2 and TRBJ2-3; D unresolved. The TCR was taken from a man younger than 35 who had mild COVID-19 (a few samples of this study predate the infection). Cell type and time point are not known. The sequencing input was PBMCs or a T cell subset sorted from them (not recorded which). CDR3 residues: CASSLAQGGTQYF. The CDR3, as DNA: TGTGCCAGCAGCTTAGCTCAAGGCGGTACGCAGTATTTT.